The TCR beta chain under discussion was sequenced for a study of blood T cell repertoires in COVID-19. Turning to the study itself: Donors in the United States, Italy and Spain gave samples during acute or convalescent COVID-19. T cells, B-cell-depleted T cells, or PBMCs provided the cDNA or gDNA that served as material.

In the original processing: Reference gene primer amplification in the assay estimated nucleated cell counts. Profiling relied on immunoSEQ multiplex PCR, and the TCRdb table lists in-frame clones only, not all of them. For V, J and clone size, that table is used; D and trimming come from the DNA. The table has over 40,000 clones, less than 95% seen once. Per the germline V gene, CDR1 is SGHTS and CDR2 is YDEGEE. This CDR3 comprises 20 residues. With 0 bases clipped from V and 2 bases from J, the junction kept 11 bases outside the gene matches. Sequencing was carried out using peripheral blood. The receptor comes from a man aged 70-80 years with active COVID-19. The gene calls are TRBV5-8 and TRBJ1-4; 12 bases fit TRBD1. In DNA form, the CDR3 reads TGTGCCAGCAGCTTGGTCGCCCGGGGACAGGGGGCGTCGACTAATGAAAAACTGTTTTTT. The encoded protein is CASSLVARGQGASTNEKLFF.